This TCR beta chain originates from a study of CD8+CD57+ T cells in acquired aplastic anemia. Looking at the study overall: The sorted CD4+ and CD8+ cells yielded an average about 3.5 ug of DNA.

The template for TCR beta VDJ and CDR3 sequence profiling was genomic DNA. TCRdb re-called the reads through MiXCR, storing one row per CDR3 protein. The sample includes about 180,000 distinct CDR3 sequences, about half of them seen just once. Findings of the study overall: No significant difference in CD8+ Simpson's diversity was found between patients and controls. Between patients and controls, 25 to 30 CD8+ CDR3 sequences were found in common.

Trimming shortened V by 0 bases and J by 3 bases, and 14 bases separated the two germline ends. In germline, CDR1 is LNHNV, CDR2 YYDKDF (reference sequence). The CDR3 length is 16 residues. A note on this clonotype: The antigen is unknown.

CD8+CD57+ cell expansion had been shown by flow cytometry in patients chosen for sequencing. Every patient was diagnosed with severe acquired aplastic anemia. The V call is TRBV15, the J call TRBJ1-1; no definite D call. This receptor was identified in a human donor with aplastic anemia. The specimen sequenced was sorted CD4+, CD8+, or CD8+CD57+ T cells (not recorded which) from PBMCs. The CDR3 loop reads CATSRDLLIGDTEAFF. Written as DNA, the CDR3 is TGTGCCACCAGCAGAGATTTATTAATCGGGGACACTGAAGCTTTCTTT. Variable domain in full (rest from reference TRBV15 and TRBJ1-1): DAMVIQNPRYQVTQFGKPVTLSCSQTLNHNVMYWYQQKSSQAPKLLFHYYDKDFNNEADTPDNFQSRRPNTSFCFLDIRSPGLGDTAMYLCATSRDLLIGDTEAFFGQGTRLTVV.